The T cell receptor (beta chain) described here comes from a study of T cells in Graves' hyperthyroidism and ophthalmopathy. Looking at the study overall: Peripheral blood collection took place at initial diagnosis, before any treatment.

TCR beta CDR3 region amplification was performed from RNA transcripts. A set of HTBI primers served as the primers for a first-round RT-PCR of the TCR CDR3. Each CDR3 protein gets one entry after TCRdb re-called the multiplex PCR reads with MiXCR. The data contain about 550,000 distinct CDR3 sequences, around 21% of them singletons. Study outcomes and limitations: Blood shared most expanded thyroid clonotypes above 0.001.

Patients counted as stable if ophthalmopathy did not develop within 18 months. It was uncontrolled infection, other autoimmune disease, pregnancy or lactation that excluded patients. This clonotype occurred a few times. Its antigen is undetermined. The V gene's germline CDR1 is SGHVS and CDR2 FQNEAQ. The CDR3 loop spans 14 amino acids. V was clipped by 3 bases and J by 8 bases, with 14 bases between them. The TCR comes from a man between 18 and 29 years old with Graves' hyperthyroidism. J is TRBJ1-3 and V is TRBV7-8; D ambiguous. The sample taken for sequencing was blood. The CDR3 DNA sequence: TGTGCCAGCAGCTTCTTAGCCGAAGCGGACACCATATATTTT. Translation gives CASSFLAEADTIYF.